This passage covers 2 T cell receptor beta chains from one sample sequenced in a study of cytomegalovirus exposure and HLA in healthy donors (TCRdb year 2017). Libraries were constructed by the immunoSEQ multiplex PCR assay. A mixture of 60 forward primers for TCR Vbeta segments and 13 reverse primers for TCR Jbeta segments was used in the multiplex PCR. TCRdb stores this immuneACCESS table with in-frame sequences only. Part of the clones is absent; in the studies checked, under half of the shortfall reflects unresolved V genes, and no reason is known for the rest. The sample table shows some 90,000 clones, and about 70% are seen once. In total, the top ten clones hold 2.5% to 3.5% of the sample. The sample comprised PBMCs. Receptor source: a female donor in good health and CMV-seropositive.

This chain links TRBV30 with TRBJ1-5; no definite D call. Per germline, CDR1 GTSNPN and CDR2 SVGIG (reference sequence). This CDR3 spans 15 amino acids. V was shortened by 2 bases and J by 0 bases, with 11 bases between the two germline ends. The DNA for the CDR3 is TGTGCCTGGAGTAGCGGTCAAGCTAGCAATCAGCCCCAGCATTTT. This sequence encodes CAWSSGQASNQPQHF. The full variable domain, completed using reference TRBV30 and TRBJ1-5, is SQTIHQWPATLVQPVGSPLSLECTVEGTSNPNLYWYRQAAGRGLQLLFYSVGIGQISSEVPQNLSASRPQDRQFILSSKKLLLSDSGFYLCAWSSGQASNQPQHFGDGTRLSIL.

The V call is TRBV21-1, the J call TRBJ2-7; whether TRBD2, the table's D call, matches the DNA was not checked. TRBV21-1 constitutes a pseudogene. The CDR3 spans 13 residues. The CDR3 is CASSTSGSYEQYF. In DNA, the CDR3 is TGTGCCAGCAGCACTAGCGGCTCCTACGAGCAGTACTTC.